The clone carrying this T cell receptor beta chain was observed at least ten times. The data belong to a study of CD8+CD57+ T cells in acquired aplastic anemia. For the study at large: In CD4+ cells, healthy donors produced an average of around 10 million reads.

TCR beta VDJ and CDR3 were profiled, and genomic DNA was the template. TCRdb reanalysed the reads using MiXCR and keeps one entry per CDR3 protein. The sample contains around 230,000 distinct CDR3 sequences, over 55% of which appear only once. The V end was cut by 0 bases, the J end by 0 bases, with 7 bases between. This CDR3 has 15 amino acids. Germline-derived CDR1 and CDR2 are SGHRS and YFSETQ. The sample taken for sequencing was sorted CD4+, CD8+, or CD8+CD57+ T cells (not recorded which) from PBMCs. This receptor was taken from a human donor in good health. This sequence joins TRBV5-1 and TRBJ2-1; D might be TRBD1 (5 bases). CDR3 coding DNA: TGCGCCAGCAGCTTGGCAGGGAACTCCTACAATGAGCAGTTCTTC. Amino acids: CASSLAGNSYNEQFF.